This paragraph covers one T cell receptor (beta chain) sequence. Its cognate antigen is unknown. The single heparinised draw taken from each donor contained around 100 mL of blood on average. Via CD45RO/CCR7/CD25/CD127/CD95/CD27, cells of the CD4+ naive, central memory, regulatory and stem cell-like memory subsets were sorted. Sorted cells reached over 95% purity in every population. This CDR3 region has 18 residues. J was trimmed by 5 bases and V by 0 bases; bases with no gene match: 10. The V gene's germline CDR1 is GTSNPN and CDR2 SVGIG (reference sequence). Every isolated RNA sample was fully reverse transcribed, so sequencing captured expressed TCRB transcripts. Naive, central memory and regulatory T cell samples yielded about 4 million reads on average. Repertoires were generated with immunoSEQ multiplex PCR, while TCRdb's copy carries only in-frame clones and drops some. The table records roughly 340,000 clones, 13% of them present only once.

This entry is derived from a study of beta chain features in type 1 diabetes. The study, taken as a whole, reports: When Type 1 diabetes patients were examined, their TCRB CDR3s proved moderately but significantly shorter in all four CD4+ subsets.

This receptor was taken from a woman in her late teens or twenties with type 1 diabetes. J is TRBJ2-1 and V is TRBV30; 13 positions match TRBD2. Sequences were obtained from naive CD4+ T cells from blood. The CDR3 region has the DNA TGTGCCTGGAGTGTACTAGCGGGAGGGCCAATCCGTAACAATGAGCAGTTCTTC. Its translation is CAWSVLAGGPIRNNEQFF.